A single sample is the source of the 25 T cell receptor beta chains below, sequenced in a study of cytomegalovirus exposure and HLA in healthy donors. The table came from immunoSEQ multiplex PCR; TCRdb's copy has only in-frame clones and leaves some out. The repertoire includes roughly 200,000 clones, approximately 86% of them detected once, and around 7.2% sits in the top ten. Source material: PBMCs. The receptors were sampled from a man aged 25-45 years in good health and CMV-seropositive.

This chain links TRBV28 with TRBJ1-3, with D unclear. CDR3 length: 13 residues. V was clipped by 6 bases and J by 0 bases, with 6 bases between them. CDR1 and CDR2 (germline): MDHEN, SYDVKM. CDR3 DNA sequence: TGTGCCAGCAGAACAAGCTCTGGAAACACCATATATTTT. The encoded protein is CASRTSSGNTIYF.

This clone was picked up one time. The chain carries TRBV7-9 and TRBJ1-5, with 8 nucleotides matching TRBD1. CDR3 size: 15 residues. Trimming removed 4 bases from V and 3 bases from J; junction bases left unmatched: 5. Germline V gives CDR1 SEHNR, CDR2 FQNEAQ (reference sequence). This chain's CDR3 is CASSSEGQVNQPQHF. The CDR3 DNA follows: TGTGCCAGCAGCTCGGAGGGACAGGTCAATCAGCCCCAGCATTTT.

This clone was seen only once. V and J are TRBV29-1 and TRBJ2-7; 8 bases are a match to TRBD2. The germline V gene has CDR1 SQVTM and CDR2 ANQGSEA. The CDR3 has 12 amino acids. V gave up 5 bases and J gave up 3 bases; unmatched junction bases: 3. The CDR3 DNA follows: TGCAGCGTTTCCGGGACTAGCTACGAGCAGTACTTC. This encodes CSVSGTSYEQYF.

The chain has TRBV10-3 and TRBJ2-1, with 7 nucleotides matching TRBD2. This CDR3 has 18 amino acids. The ends lost 3 bases at V and 3 bases at J; junction bases unmatched: 14. Germline CDR1 and CDR2: ENHRY and SYGVKD. This CDR3 is CAISDEGRGVWNYNEQFF. The CDR3 nucleotides are TGTGCCATCAGTGACGAAGGGAGGGGCGTCTGGAACTACAATGAGCAGTTCTTC.

The chain combines TRBV6-5 with TRBJ1-2; 7 nucleotides line up with TRBD1. Looked up from germline, CDR1 is MNHEY and CDR2 is SVGAGI. The V gene end was trimmed by 5 bases and the J gene end by 4 bases; junction bases not matched to a gene: 10. The CDR3 is 15 residues long. This CDR3 is CASSKQTGLSYGYTF. The CDR3, as DNA: TGTGCCAGCAGTAAACAGACAGGGCTCTCCTATGGCTACACCTTC.

The chain links TRBV7-9 to TRBJ1-2, with D unresolved. Per the germline V gene, CDR1 is SEHNR and CDR2 is FQNEAQ (reference sequence). Trimming stripped 1 base from V and 6 bases from J, with 9 bases between. CDR3 size: 13 residues. CDR3: CASSLEEGHGYTF. In DNA form, the CDR3 reads TGTGCCAGCAGCTTAGAAGAGGGTCATGGCTACACCTTC.

The chain uses TRBV29-1 and TRBJ2-7, with a possible D match to TRBD1 (6 bases). This CDR3 has 12 residues. The V end lost 8 bases, the J end lost 5 bases, and 16 bases lay between the germline ends. The germline V gene encodes CDR1 SQVTM and CDR2 ANQGSEA. The CDR3 loop is CSTQGQGNEQYF. In DNA, the CDR3 is TGCAGCACCCAAGGGCAGGGGAACGAGCAGTACTTC.

This clone was observed once. The chain has TRBV27 and TRBJ2-3; 7 bases are shared with TRBD2. The CDR3 has 15 amino acids. Germline loops: CDR1 MNHEY, CDR2 SMNVEV (reference sequence). After removal of 4 bases from V and 0 bases from J, the junction contained 4 bases not matched to a gene. CDR3 DNA sequence: TGTGCCAGCAGTTACGGGGGGACTAGCACAGATACGCAGTATTTT. Protein: CASSYGGTSTDTQYF.

V gene TRBV11-2 combines with J gene TRBJ2-5, with TRBD2 matching 7 bases. V lost 1 base to trimming and J lost 6 bases; unmatched junction nucleotides: 5. Germline V gene lookup returns CDR1 SGHAT and CDR2 FQNNGV. The CDR3 length is 14 residues. CDR3 sequence reads: CASSLGLAGQTQYF. The DNA for the CDR3 is TGTGCCAGCAGCTTAGGACTAGCTGGGCAGACCCAGTACTTC. The full variable domain, in which reference TRBV11-2 and TRBJ2-5 provide the parts outside the CDR3, is EAGVAQSPRYKIIEKRQSVAFWCNPISGHATLYWYQQILGQGPKLLIQFQNNGVVDDSQLPKDRFSAERLKGVDSTLKIQPAKLEDSAVYLCASSLGLAGQTQYFGPGTRLLVL.

This chain joins TRBV5-1 and TRBJ2-3; unclear D gene. V lost 4 bases, J lost 5 bases, and 5 bases lay in between. The CDR3 covers 11 residues. Looked up from germline, CDR1 is SGHRS and CDR2 is YFSETQ. The CDR3 loop is CASSKEDTQYF. The CDR3 DNA is TGCGCCAGCAGCAAGGAAGATACGCAGTATTTT.

The chain's CDR3 is CASSDPSYEQYF. CDR3 sequence (DNA): TGTGCCAGCAGTGATCCCTCCTACGAGCAGTACTTC. The chain carries TRBV25-1 and TRBJ2-7; unclear D gene. Germline V gene data show CDR1 as MGHDK and CDR2 as SYGVNS. The CDR3 runs to 12 residues. The V end was cut by 3 bases, the J end by 0 bases, with 3 bases between.

In this sample, this clone turned up once. The V and J genes are TRBV4-1 and TRBJ2-5, with D possibly being TRBD1 (5 bases). Trimming took 1 base from V and 2 from J, leaving 8 bases between them. Germline CDR1 reads MGHRA; CDR2 reads YSYEKL. CDR3 size: 14 residues. CDR3 DNA sequence: TGCGCCAGCAGCCAAGTCCCAGGGCAAGAGACCCAGTACTTC. Its protein is CASSQVPGQETQYF.

This clone was detected many times. V and J are TRBV2 and TRBJ1-1; 8 bases fit TRBD1. Germline assignment: CDR1 SNHLY and CDR2 FYNNEI. The ends lost 7 bases at V and 1 base at J; junction bases unmatched: 11. The CDR3 is made up of 16 amino acids. CDR3 DNA: TGTGCCAGCATCCTCTCCGAGACAGGGGCGAACACTGAAGCTTTCTTT. It encodes CASILSETGANTEAFF.

The chain employs TRBV15 and TRBJ1-4, with D unresolved. This CDR3 is built from 13 residues. CDR1 LNHNV and CDR2 YYDKDF come from the germline V gene (reference sequence). Between the trimmed V and J ends, which lost 1 base and 8 bases, there was a span of 8 bases. The CDR3, as DNA: TGTGCCACCAGCAGAGTCGGCCGCGAAAAACTGTTTTTT. The encoded protein is CATSRVGREKLFF.

The genes are TRBV6-6 and TRBJ1-3; perhaps TRBD1 as D (5 bases). This CDR3 is 14 amino acids long. V was trimmed by 10 bases and J by 0 bases, leaving 13 bases between them. Germline lookup yields CDR1 MNHNY and CDR2 SVGAGI (reference sequence). The CDR3: CAIFQGYSGNTIYF. DNA for the CDR3: TGTGCCATCTTCCAGGGTTACTCTGGAAACACCATATATTTT.

The J gene is TRBJ2-7, the V gene TRBV28; 12 nucleotides agree with TRBD2. The V gene's germline CDR1 is MDHEN and CDR2 SYDVKM. J lost 5 bases, V lost 3 bases, and 5 bases had no gene match. The CDR3 is 15 residues long. DNA for the CDR3: TGTGCCAGCAGTTTCCGAACTAGCGGGAGGAACGAGCAGTACTTC. Its translation: CASSFRTSGRNEQYF.

The chain links TRBV19 to TRBJ1-2; D uncertain. Germline V gene lookup returns CDR1 LNHDA and CDR2 SQIVND (reference sequence). V was pared by 7 bases and J by 4 bases, with 13 bases between. The CDR3 covers 13 residues. The CDR3 is CASKEAPIYGYTF. CDR3 nucleotide sequence: TGTGCCAGTAAGGAGGCGCCGATCTATGGCTACACCTTC.

CDR3 DNA: TGCAGCGTTGAAATGCGGGGGCAGGGACGGTCTGGGGCCAACGTCCTGACTTTC. Translated, it gives CSVEMRGQGRSGANVLTF. This chain joins TRBV29-1 and TRBJ2-6; D is perhaps TRBD2 (7 bases). Germline V gene data show CDR1 as SQVTM and CDR2 as ANQGSEA. The CDR3 runs to 18 residues. V was clipped by 2 bases and J by 1 base, with 18 bases between them.

V is TRBV4-1 and J is TRBJ2-1; D remains unclear. This CDR3 has 15 residues. V was shortened by 4 bases and J by 7 bases, with 17 bases between the two germline ends. The germline gives CDR1 MGHRA, CDR2 YSYEKL. CDR3 sequence: CASSLVEPSGNEQFF. CDR3 bases: TGCGCCAGCAGCCTGGTAGAACCCAGTGGGAATGAGCAGTTCTTC.

Many counts were recorded for this clone. The J gene is TRBJ2-1, the V gene TRBV2; the match to TRBD2 covers 7 bases. The CDR3 is made up of 16 amino acids. Trimming took 6 bases from V and 1 from J; bases not matched to a gene: 9. In germline, CDR1 is SNHLY, CDR2 FYNNEI. This CDR3 reads CASRQEAGESYNEQFF. The CDR3 coding sequence is TGTGCCAGCAGACAGGAGGCGGGAGAGTCCTACAATGAGCAGTTCTTC.

The rearrangement uses TRBV6-5 and TRBJ1-2; D remains unclear. The V gene lost 0 bases and the J gene lost 5 bases, with 4 bases spanning the gap. The germline V gene has CDR1 MNHEY and CDR2 SVGAGI. The CDR3 runs to 12 residues. The CDR3, as DNA: TGTGCCAGCAGTTACTCGAGATATGGCTACACCTTC. Residues: CASSYSRYGYTF.

Only a few counts were recorded for this clone. Within the sample, other DNA sequences also encode this same CDR3. This rearrangement joins TRBV19 to TRBJ2-7, with 9 bases aligning to TRBD2. This CDR3 comprises 16 residues. Germline V lookup: CDR1 LNHDA, CDR2 SQIVND (reference sequence). Trimming took 4 bases from V and 0 from J; bases not matched to a gene: 7. CDR3 protein: CASSSLLAGSSYEQYF. In DNA form, the CDR3 reads TGTGCCAGTAGTAGCCTACTAGCGGGCAGCTCCTACGAGCAGTACTTC.

V is TRBV18 and J is TRBJ1-5, with TRBD1 as a possible D gene (5 bases). There are 14 residues in the CDR3. Germline V lookup: CDR1 KGHSH, CDR2 LQKENI. Trimming removed 3 bases at V and 8 bases at J, with 14 bases between. CDR3 amino acids: CASSPTEGVKPQHF. CDR3 DNA sequence: TGTGCCAGCTCACCTACCGAAGGGGTTAAGCCCCAGCATTTT. Together with reference TRBV18 and TRBJ1-5, the CDR3 gives the full variable domain: NAGVMQNPRHLVRRRGQEARLRCSPMKGHSHVYWYRQLPEEGLKFMVYLQKENIIDESGMPKERFSAEFPKEGPSILRIQQVVRGDSAAYFCASSPTEGVKPQHFGDGTRLSIL.

J is TRBJ1-4 and V is TRBV14, with D maybe TRBD1 (6 bases). This CDR3 region has 13 residues. Germline assignment: CDR1 SGHDN and CDR2 FVKESK. Trimming stripped 5 bases from V and 10 bases from J, with 14 bases between. The CDR3, as DNA: TGTGCCAGCAGCGCCCAGGGGACTGGAAAACTGTTTTTT. This translates into CASSAQGTGKLFF.

The rearrangement links TRBV5-1 to TRBJ2-1; 7 bases line up with TRBD2. CDR3 size: 15 residues. Germline CDR1 reads SGHRS; CDR2 reads YFSETQ. Trimming at V came to 3 bases and at J to 5 bases, leaving 8 bases not matched to a gene. This CDR3 reads CASSYEPGLHNEQFF. The DNA of the CDR3 is TGCGCCAGCAGCTATGAACCGGGACTACACAATGAGCAGTTCTTC.